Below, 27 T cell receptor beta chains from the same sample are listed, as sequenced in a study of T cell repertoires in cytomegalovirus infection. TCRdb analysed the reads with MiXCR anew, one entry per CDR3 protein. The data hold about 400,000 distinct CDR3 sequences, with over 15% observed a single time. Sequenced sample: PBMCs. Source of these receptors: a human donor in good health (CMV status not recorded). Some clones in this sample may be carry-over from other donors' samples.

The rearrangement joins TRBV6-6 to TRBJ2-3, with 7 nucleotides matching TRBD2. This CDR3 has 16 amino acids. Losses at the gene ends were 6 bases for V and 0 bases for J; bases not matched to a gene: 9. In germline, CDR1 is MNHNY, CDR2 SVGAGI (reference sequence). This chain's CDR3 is CASRSTGGISTDTQYF. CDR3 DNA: TGTGCCAGCAGATCTACCGGGGGGATTAGCACAGATACGCAGTATTTT.

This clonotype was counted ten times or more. The chain's CDR3 is CASSQGPSGGDNEQFF. In nucleotides, the CDR3 is TGTGCCAGCAGCCAGGGCCCTAGCGGGGGGGACAATGAGCAGTTCTTC. The chain employs TRBV4-2 and TRBJ2-1; 12 nucleotides agree with TRBD2. The V gene end was trimmed by 3 bases and the J gene end by 5 bases; junction bases not matched to a gene: 5. From germline, CDR1 is LGHNA and CDR2 YNFKEQ. The CDR3 is 16 amino acids.

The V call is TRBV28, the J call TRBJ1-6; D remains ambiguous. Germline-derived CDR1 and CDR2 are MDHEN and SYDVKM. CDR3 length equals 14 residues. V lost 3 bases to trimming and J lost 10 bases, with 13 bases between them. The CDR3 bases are TGTGCCAGCAGTTTGAGGCAGCGGCACTCACCCCTCCACTTT. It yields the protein CASSLRQRHSPLHF.

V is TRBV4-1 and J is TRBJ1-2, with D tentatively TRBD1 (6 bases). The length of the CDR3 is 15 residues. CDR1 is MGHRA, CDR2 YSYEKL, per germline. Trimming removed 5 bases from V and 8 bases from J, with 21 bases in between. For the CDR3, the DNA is TGCGCCAGCAGCATGACAGGCCTGACGGGGAGCGGCTACACCTTC. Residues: CASSMTGLTGSGYTF.

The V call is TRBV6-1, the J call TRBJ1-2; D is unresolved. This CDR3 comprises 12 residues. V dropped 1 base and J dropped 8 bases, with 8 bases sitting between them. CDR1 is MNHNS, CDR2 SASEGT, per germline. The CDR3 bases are TGTGCCAGCAGTGAAGGTCCTTGGGGCTACACCTTC. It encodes CASSEGPWGYTF.

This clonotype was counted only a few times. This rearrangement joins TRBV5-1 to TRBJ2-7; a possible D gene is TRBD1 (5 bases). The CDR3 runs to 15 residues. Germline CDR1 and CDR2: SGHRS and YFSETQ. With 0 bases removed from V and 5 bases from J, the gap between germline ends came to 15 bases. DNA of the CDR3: TGCGCCAGCAGCTTGGAAGGCAATGGGGCCCACGAGCAGTACTTC. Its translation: CASSLEGNGAHEQYF.

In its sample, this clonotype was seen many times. The CDR3 DNA follows: TGTGCCAGCAGCTTAGCCCCGGGTATGAACACTGAAGCTTTCTTT. Protein sequence: CASSLAPGMNTEAFF. The chain is built from TRBV7-2 and TRBJ1-1; D remains unclear. Trimming took off 0 bases at V and 0 bases at J, with 8 bases between the two ends. The germline V gene has CDR1 SGHTA and CDR2 FQGNSA. The CDR3 has 15 residues.

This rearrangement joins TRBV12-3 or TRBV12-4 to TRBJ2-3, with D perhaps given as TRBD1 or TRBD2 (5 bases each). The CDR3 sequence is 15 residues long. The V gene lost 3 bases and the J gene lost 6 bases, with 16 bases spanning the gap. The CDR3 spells CASSLRAHRGDTQYF. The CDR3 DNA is TGTGCCAGCAGTTTGAGGGCACACCGGGGCGATACGCAGTATTTT.

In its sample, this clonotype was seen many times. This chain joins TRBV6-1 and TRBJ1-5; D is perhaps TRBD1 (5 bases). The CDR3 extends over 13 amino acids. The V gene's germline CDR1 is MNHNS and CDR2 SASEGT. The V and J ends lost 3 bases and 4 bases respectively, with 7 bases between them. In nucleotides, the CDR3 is TGTGCCAGCAGTGATGCAGGGAATCAGCCCCAGCATTTT. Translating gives CASSDAGNQPQHF.

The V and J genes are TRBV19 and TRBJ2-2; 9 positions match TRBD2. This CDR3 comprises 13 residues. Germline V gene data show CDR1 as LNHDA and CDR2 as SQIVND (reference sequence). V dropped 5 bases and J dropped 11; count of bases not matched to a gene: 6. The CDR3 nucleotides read TGTGCCAGTAGTGTTTCTAGCGGGATTGAGCTGTTTTTT. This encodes CASSVSSGIELFF.

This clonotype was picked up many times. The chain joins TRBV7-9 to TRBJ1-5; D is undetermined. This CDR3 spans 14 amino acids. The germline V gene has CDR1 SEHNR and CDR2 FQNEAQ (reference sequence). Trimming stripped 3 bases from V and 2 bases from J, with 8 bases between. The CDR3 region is CASSFSTGNQPQHF. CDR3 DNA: TGTGCCAGCAGCTTCAGCACAGGCAATCAGCCCCAGCATTTT.

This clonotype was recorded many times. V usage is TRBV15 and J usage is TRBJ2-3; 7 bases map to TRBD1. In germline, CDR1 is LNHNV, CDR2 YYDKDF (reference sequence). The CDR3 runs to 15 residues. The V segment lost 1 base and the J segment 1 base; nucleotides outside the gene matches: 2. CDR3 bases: TGTGCCACCAGCAGAGGACAGGGCCGCACAGATACGCAGTATTTT. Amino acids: CATSRGQGRTDTQYF. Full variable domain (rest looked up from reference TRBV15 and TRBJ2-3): DAMVIQNPRYQVTQFGKPVTLSCSQTLNHNVMYWYQQKSSQAPKLLFHYYDKDFNNEADTPDNFQSRRPNTSFCFLDIRSPGLGDTAMYLCATSRGQGRTDTQYFGPGTRLTVL.

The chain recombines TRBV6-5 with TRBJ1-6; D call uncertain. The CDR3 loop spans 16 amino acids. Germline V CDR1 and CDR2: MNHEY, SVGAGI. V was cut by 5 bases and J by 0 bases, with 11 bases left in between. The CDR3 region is CASSPSGSSYNSPLHF. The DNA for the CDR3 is TGTGCCAGCAGTCCCTCCGGGAGCTCCTATAATTCACCCCTCCACTTT.

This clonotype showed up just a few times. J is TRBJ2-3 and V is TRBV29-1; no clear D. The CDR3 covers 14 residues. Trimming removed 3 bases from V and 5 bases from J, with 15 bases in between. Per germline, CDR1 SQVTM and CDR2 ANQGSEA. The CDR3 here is CSVDGIAAQDTQYF. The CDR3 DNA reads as TGCAGCGTTGACGGAATAGCAGCGCAAGATACGCAGTATTTT.

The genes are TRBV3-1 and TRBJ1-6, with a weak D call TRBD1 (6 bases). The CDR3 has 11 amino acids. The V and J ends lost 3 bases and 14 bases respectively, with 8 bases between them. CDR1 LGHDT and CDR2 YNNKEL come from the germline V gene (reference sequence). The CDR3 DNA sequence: TGTGCCAGCAGCCACGGGGGCACCCTCCACTTT. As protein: CASSHGGTLHF.

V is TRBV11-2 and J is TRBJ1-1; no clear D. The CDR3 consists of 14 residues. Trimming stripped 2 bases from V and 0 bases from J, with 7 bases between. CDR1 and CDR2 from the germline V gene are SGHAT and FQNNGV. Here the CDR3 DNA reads TGTGCCAGCAGCTTACAACGGATGAACACTGAAGCTTTCTTT. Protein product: CASSLQRMNTEAFF.

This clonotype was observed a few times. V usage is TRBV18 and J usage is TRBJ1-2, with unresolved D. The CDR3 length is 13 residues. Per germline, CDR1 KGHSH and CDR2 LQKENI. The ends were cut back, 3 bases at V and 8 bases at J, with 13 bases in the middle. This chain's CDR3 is CASSPTSREGYTF. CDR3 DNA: TGTGCCAGCTCACCTACCTCGAGGGAGGGCTACACCTTC.

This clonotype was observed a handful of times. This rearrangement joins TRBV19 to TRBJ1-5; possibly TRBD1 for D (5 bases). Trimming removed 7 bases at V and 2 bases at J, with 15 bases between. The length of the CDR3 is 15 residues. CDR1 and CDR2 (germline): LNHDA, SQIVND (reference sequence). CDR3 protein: CASTPEVGRNQPQHF. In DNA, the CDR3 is TGTGCCAGTACTCCCGAAGTGGGACGCAATCAGCCCCAGCATTTT.

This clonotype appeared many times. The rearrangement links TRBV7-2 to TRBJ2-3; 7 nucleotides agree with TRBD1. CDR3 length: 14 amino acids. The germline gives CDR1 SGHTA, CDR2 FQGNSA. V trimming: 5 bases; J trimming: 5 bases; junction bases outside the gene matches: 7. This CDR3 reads CASSTSQGVDTQYF. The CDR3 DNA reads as TGTGCCAGCAGCACCTCCCAGGGGGTAGATACGCAGTATTTT. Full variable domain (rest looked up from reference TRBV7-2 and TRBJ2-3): GAGVSQSPSNKVTEKGKDVELRCDPISGHTALYWYRQSLGQGLEFLIYFQGNSAPDKSGLPSDRFSAERTGGSVSTLTIQRTQQEDSAVYLCASSTSQGVDTQYFGPGTRLTVL.

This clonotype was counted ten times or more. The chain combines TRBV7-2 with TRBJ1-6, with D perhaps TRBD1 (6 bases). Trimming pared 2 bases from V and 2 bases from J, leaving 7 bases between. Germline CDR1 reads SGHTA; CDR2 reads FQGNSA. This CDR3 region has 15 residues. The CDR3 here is CASSLTGPYNSPLHF. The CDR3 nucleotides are TGTGCCAGCAGCTTAACAGGGCCCTATAATTCACCCCTCCACTTT.

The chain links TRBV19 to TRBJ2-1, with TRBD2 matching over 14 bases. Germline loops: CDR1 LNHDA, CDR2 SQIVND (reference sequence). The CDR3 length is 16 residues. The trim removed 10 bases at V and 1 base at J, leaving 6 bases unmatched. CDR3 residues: CATKGLAGVSYNEQFF. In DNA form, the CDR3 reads TGTGCCACTAAGGGACTAGCGGGGGTGTCCTACAATGAGCAGTTCTTC.

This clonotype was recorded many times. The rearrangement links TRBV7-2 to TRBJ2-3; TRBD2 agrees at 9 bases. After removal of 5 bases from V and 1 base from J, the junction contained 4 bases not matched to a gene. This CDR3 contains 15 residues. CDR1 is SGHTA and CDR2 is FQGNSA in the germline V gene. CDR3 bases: TGTGCCAGCAGCACCAGACTAGCGGGCACAGATACGCAGTATTTT. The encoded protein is CASSTRLAGTDTQYF.

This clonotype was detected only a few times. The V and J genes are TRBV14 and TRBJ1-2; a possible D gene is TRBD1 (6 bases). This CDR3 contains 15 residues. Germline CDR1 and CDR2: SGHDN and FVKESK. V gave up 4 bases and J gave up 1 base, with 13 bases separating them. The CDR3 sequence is CASSRGGSFNYGYTF. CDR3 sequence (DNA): TGTGCCAGCAGCCGCGGGGGCAGCTTTAACTATGGCTACACCTTC. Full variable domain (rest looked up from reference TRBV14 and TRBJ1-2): EAGVTQFPSHSVIEKGQTVTLRCDPISGHDNLYWYRRVMGKEIKFLLHFVKESKQDESGMPNNRFLAERTGGTYSTLKVQPAELEDSGVYFCASSRGGSFNYGYTFGSGTRLTVV.

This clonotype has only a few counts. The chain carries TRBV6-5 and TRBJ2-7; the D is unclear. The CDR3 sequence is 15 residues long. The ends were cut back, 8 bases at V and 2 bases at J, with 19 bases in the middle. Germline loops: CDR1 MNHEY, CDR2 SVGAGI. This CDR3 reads CASHTYTATPYEQYF. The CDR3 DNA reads TGTGCCAGCCATACGTATACCGCGACTCCCTACGAGCAGTACTTC.

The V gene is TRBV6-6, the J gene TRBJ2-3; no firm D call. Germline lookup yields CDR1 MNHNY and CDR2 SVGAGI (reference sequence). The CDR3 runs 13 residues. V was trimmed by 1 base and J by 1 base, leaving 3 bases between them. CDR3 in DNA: TGTGCCAGCAGTTACTTCCGCACAGATACGCAGTATTTT. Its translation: CASSYFRTDTQYF.

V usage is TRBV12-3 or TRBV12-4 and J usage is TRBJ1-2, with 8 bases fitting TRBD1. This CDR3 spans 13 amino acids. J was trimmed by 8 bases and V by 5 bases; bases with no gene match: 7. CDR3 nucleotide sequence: TGTGCCAGCAGTATCAGGGGGCCGCGGGGCTACACCTTC. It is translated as CASSIRGPRGYTF.

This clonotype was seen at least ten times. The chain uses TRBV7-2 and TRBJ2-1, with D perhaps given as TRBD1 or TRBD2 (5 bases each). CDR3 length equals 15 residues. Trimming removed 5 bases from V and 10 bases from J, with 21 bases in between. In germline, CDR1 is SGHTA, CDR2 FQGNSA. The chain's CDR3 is CASSDIPLGRAEQFF. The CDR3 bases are TGTGCCAGCAGCGATATACCCCTGGGGCGGGCAGAGCAGTTCTTC.